This is a list of T cell receptor beta chains from one sample in a study of blood T cells in healthy people across ages. Using its own MiXCR run on the 5' RACE reads, TCRdb lists one record per CDR3 protein. Found here are around 1.5 million distinct CDR3 sequences, about 32% of them singletons; the top ten hold around 11%. Source material: blood. The receptors were gathered from a woman in her 30s in good health. The CDR3 runs from the conserved cysteine through the conserved F or W. The D gene is left open where the match is weak. Some rows mark clone size as missing; the rest say once, few, many or name a class of expanded clone.

abundance,d_gene,j_gene,v_gene,CDR3nt,CDR3aa
NA,NA,TRBJ2-2,TRBV7-8,TGTGCCAGCAGTGATAGCGGCCTAATACCCGGGGAGCTGTTTTTT,CASSDSGLIPGELFF
NA,NA,TRBJ2-2,TRBV24-1,TGTGCCACCAGTGAGAAGAACACCGGGGAGCTGTTTTTT,CATSEKNTGELFF
NA,NA,TRBJ2-4,TRBV2,TGTGGCAGCAGCTCACCCAGACAGATTGAAAACATTCAGTACTTC,CGSSSPRQIENIQYF
NA,NA,TRBJ1-2,TRBV20-1,TGCAGTGCTAGAGAGCAAGCTATAATACAGGTTCCCAACTATGGCTACACCTTC,CSAREQAIIQVPNYGYTF
few,TRBD2,TRBJ2-3,TRBV6-2/TRBV6-3,TGTGCCAGCAGGAGACTAGCGGGGGCCTTCACAGATACGCAGTATTTT,CASRRLAGAFTDTQYF
many,TRBD2,TRBJ2-7,TRBV13,TGTGCCAGCAGCCCCCCCCTAGCGGGGGGGTCCGAGCAGTACTTC,CASSPPLAGGSEQYF
once,TRBD1,TRBJ1-2,TRBV7-9,TGTGCCAGCAGCCGAGGCGACAGGGGGGTAGGCTGTGGCTACACCTTC,CASSRGDRGVGCGYTF
many,NA,TRBJ2-1,TRBV9,TGTGCCAGCAGTGTCGGTCGCTACAATGAGCAGTTCTTC,CASSVGRYNEQFF
NA,NA,TRBJ1-2,TRBV20-1,TGCAGTGCCTTCAGGGACCCTAACTATGGCTACACCTTC,CSAFRDPNYGYTF
NA,TRBD1,TRBJ2-7,TRBV29-1,TGCGGCGTGGTATGGGACAGGGGATACGAGCAGTACTTC,CGVVWDRGYEQYF
few,TRBD2,TRBJ2-1,TRBV9,TGTGCCAGCAGCGTAGGAGCGGGAGGAGGGTACAATGAGCAGTTCTTC,CASSVGAGGGYNEQFF
NA,NA,TRBJ2-3,TRBV29-1,TGCAGCGTGAATGTCGGGCAGAGCACAGATGCGCAGTATTTT,CSVNVGQSTDAQYF
NA,NA,TRBJ2-3,TRBV20-1,TGCAGTGCTAGCCCTTCGTTGCGCACAGATACGCAGTATTTT,CSASPSLRTDTQYF
NA,NA,TRBJ1-2,TRBV7-9,TGTGCCGGCAGCTCAACATTGGGGTATGGCTACACCTTC,CAGSSTLGYGYTF
NA,NA,TRBJ1-4,TRBV29-1,TGCAGCGTTCCCCGTGGTGAAAAACTGTTTTTT,CSVPRGEKLFF
few,TRBD1,TRBJ1-6,TRBV9,TGTGCCAGCAGCGTAGAACGACAGGGTGATAATTCACCCCTCCACTTT,CASSVERQGDNSPLHF
NA,NA,TRBJ2-3,TRBV6-1,TGTGCCAGCAAGGGCACTTACACAGATACGCAGTATTTT,CASKGTYTDTQYF
NA,NA,TRBJ2-1,TRBV25-1,TGTGCCAGCAGTGGTCTAGGTGGGGAGCAGTTCTTC,CASSGLGGEQFF
few,NA,TRBJ2-3,TRBV7-9,TGTGCCAGCAGCTTCTGGCGGGACGCAGATACGCAGTATTTT,CASSFWRDADTQYF
NA,NA,TRBJ2-5,TRBV7-6,TGTGCCAGCAGCCTCACGCCGACAGAACGGCAAGAGACCCAGTACTTC,CASSLTPTERQETQYF
many,NA,TRBJ2-5,TRBV20-1,TGCAGTGCCCAACAGGGGGGGGGAGAGACCCAGTACTTC,CSAQQGGGETQYF
NA,NA,TRBJ2-1,TRBV6-2/TRBV6-3,TGTGCCAGCAGAGTCAACAATGAGCAGTTCTTC,CASRVNNEQFF
NA,NA,TRBJ2-1,TRBV5-1,TGCGCCAGCAGCTTGGGGCCCCAGGGGGGCAATGAGCAGTTCTTC,CASSLGPQGGNEQFF
NA,NA,TRBJ1-1,TRBV6-1,TGTGCCAGCAGTGAAGCTGGGGGGAACACTGAAGCTTTCTTT,CASSEAGGNTEAFF
NA,NA,TRBJ2-3,TRBV14,TGTGCCAGCAGCCAAGACGGGGAGGATACGCGGTATTTT,CASSQDGEDTRYF
NA,TRBD1,TRBJ2-7,TRBV30,TGTGCCTGGGGGAAAAAGGGGGCCGATTCCTACGAGCAGTACTTC,CAWGKKGADSYEQYF
NA,NA,TRBJ1-5,TRBV20-1,TGCAGTACTAAACAAGACAGTTCAAATCAGCCCCGGCATTTT,CSTKQDSSNQPRHF
NA,NA,TRBJ2-7,TRBV9,TGTGCCAGCAGCCCCTCCGCCGGGGTGAGTTACTACGAGCAGTACTTC,CASSPSAGVSYYEQYF
NA,TRBD2,TRBJ2-1,TRBV7-2,TGTGCCAGCAGCTTCCTTGCGGGGGTTCACTACGATGAGCAGTTCTTC,CASSFLAGVHYDEQFF
NA,TRBD2,TRBJ2-1,TRBV20-1,TGCAGTGCTAGAGATGGGTCTAGCGGAAACAATGAGCAGTTCTTC,CSARDGSSGNNEQFF
many,NA,TRBJ2-5,TRBV20-1,TGCAGTGCTAACCGGGACCCCCAAGAGACCCAGTACTTC,CSANRDPQETQYF
NA,NA,TRBJ2-1,TRBV20-1,TGCAGTGCTCGCAGTGGGGGCTCCTTATACAATGAGCAGTTCTTC,CSARSGGSLYNEQFF
NA,NA,TRBJ2-1,TRBV12-3/TRBV12-4,TGTGCCAGCAGCCACGGACAGACCTACAATGAGCAGTTCTTC,CASSHGQTYNEQFF
NA,NA,TRBJ2-2,TRBV12-3/TRBV12-4,TGTGCCAGCAGTTTAGGTGGGGCCGCGAACACCGGGGAGCTGTTTTTT,CASSLGGAANTGELFF
NA,NA,TRBJ1-2,TRBV29-1,TGCAGCGTTGGAGTATGGAATGGCTACACCTTC,CSVGVWNGYTF
few,NA,TRBJ2-5,TRBV5-1,TGCGCCAGCAGCTTTTCCCCACCGGAGACCCAGTACTTC,CASSFSPPETQYF
many,TRBD2,TRBJ2-7,TRBV29-1,TGCAGCGTTGAAGGGGAGGGCTACGAGCAGTACTTC,CSVEGEGYEQYF
NA,NA,TRBJ2-5,TRBV6-5,TGTGCCAGCAGATACCTTTCTCGGGCCTGGGAGACCCAGTACTTC,CASRYLSRAWETQYF
few,NA,TRBJ2-1,TRBV7-3,TGTGCCAGCAGCTTAAAAGCGAGCTACAATGAGCAGTTCTTC,CASSLKASYNEQFF
many,NA,TRBJ2-6,TRBV6-1,TGTGCCAGCAGTGAACCCGGTTCTGGGGCCAACGTCCTGACTTTC,CASSEPGSGANVLTF
NA,NA,TRBJ1-2,TRBV6-5,TGTGCCAGCAGCGGGACGGCTATAGCTTATGGCTACACCTTC,CASSGTAIAYGYTF
NA,NA,TRBJ2-7,TRBV5-1,TGCGCCAGCAGCCCCCGGGAGGGGGCGAACGAGCAGTACTTC,CASSPREGANEQYF
many,NA,TRBJ2-7,TRBV5-1,TGTGCCAGCAGTGACTCCTACGAGCAGTACTTC,CASSDSYEQYF
many,TRBD2,TRBJ2-5,TRBV29-1,TGCAGCGCCCTGACGGGAGGAGAGACCCAGTACTTC,CSALTGGETQYF
NA,NA,TRBJ1-4,TRBV20-1,TGCAGTGCCCCCGGCAGGGCTGGTGAAAAACTGTTTTTT,CSAPGRAGEKLFF
few,NA,TRBJ2-5,TRBV3-1,TGTGCCAGCCTTCCTGGTGGGGGAGTCGAGACCCAGTACTTC,CASLPGGGVETQYF
few,TRBD1,TRBJ2-3,TRBV7-6,TGTGCCAGCAGCTTACTACAGGGGGCGAAAGGAACTGATACGCAGTATTTT,CASSLLQGAKGTDTQYF
few,TRBD1,TRBJ2-3,TRBV7-9,TGTGCCAGCAGCTTTAGGGAAAGGGGGCTAAGCACAGATACGCAGTATTTT,CASSFRERGLSTDTQYF
few,NA,TRBJ2-3,TRBV4-1,TGCGCCAGCAGCCAAGCCCTTAGCACAGATACGCAGTATTTT,CASSQALSTDTQYF
few,TRBD2,TRBJ2-7,TRBV29-1,TGCAGCGTGGCTGGACTCGGGGGACTAGCGGGGTACGAGCAGTACTTC,CSVAGLGGLAGYEQYF
NA,NA,TRBJ2-1,TRBV4-1,TGCGCCAGCAGCCAACGGTCTATAGGTACTACCTACAATGAGCAGTTCTTC,CASSQRSIGTTYNEQFF
many,NA,TRBJ1-5,TRBV29-1,TGCAGCGTTATGGACAACCCCAATCAGCCCCAGCATTTT,CSVMDNPNQPQHF
NA,NA,TRBJ1-5,TRBV5-5,TGTGCCAGCAGGATAAACCAAGGAAATCAGCCCCAGCATTTT,CASRINQGNQPQHF
few,TRBD2,TRBJ2-3,TRBV4-1,TGCGCCAGCAGCCGAGAGGGACTAGCGCCTTCGGCGGATACGCAGTATTTT,CASSREGLAPSADTQYF
many,TRBD2,TRBJ2-1,TRBV11-2,TGCGCCAGCAGCCCCCAGCGGGGGACCTACAATGAGCAGTTCTTC,CASSPQRGTYNEQFF
NA,TRBD2,TRBJ2-5,TRBV20-1,TGCAGTGCTAGCGGGGGGGCCGCGGGGGAGACCCAGTACTTC,CSASGGAAGETQYF
NA,TRBD1,TRBJ1-5,TRBV12-3/TRBV12-4,TGTGCCAGCAGTTCCGACAGGGGCCGTTATCAGCCCCAGCATTTT,CASSSDRGRYQPQHF